The clone carrying this T cell receptor (beta chain) was seen repeatedly, ten times or more. Its specificity is unknown. V lost 6 bases and J lost 7; bases outside the gene matches: 3. In germline, CDR1 is SGHTA, CDR2 FQGTGA. The CDR3 length is 12 residues. The lymph nodes were axillary draining lymph nodes from breast cancer patients. TCRdb re-analysed the multiplex PCR reads in MiXCR, keeping a single row per CDR3 protein. The sample comprises approximately 130,000 distinct CDR3 sequences, about 20% of which are singletons, and 2% to 2.5% rests with the top ten. The data originate from a study of breast tumors, draining lymph nodes, adjacent tissues. Overall study findings and caveats: Tumor repertoires ranked between lymph nodes and nontumor tissue in diversity, with V and J gene preferences.

The sample taken for sequencing was axillary lymph node tissue. This chain links TRBV7-3 with TRBJ2-1, with 7 positions matching TRBD2. The source of this sequence is a female donor with breast cancer. Some clones in this sample may be carry-over from other donors' samples. The CDR3 DNA sequence: TGTGCCAGCAGTGGGGGGGGAAATGAGCAGTTCTTC. It yields the protein CASSGGGNEQFF.